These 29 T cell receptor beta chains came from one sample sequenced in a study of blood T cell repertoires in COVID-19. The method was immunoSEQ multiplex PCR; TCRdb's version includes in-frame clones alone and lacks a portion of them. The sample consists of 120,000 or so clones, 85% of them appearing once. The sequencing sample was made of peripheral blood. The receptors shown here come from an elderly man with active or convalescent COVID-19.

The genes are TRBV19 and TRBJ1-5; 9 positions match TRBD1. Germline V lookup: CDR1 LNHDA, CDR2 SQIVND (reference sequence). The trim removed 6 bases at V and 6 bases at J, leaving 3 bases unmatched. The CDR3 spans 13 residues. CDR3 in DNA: TGTGCCAGTAGCGACAGGGGGGCTCAGCCCCAGCATTTT. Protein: CASSDRGAQPQHF.

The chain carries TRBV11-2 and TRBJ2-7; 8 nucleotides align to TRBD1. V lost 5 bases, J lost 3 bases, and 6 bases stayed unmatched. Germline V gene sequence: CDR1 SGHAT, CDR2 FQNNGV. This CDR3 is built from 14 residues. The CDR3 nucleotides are TGTGCCAGCAGCCAGGACAGGGCCGACTACGAGCAGTACTTC. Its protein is CASSQDRADYEQYF.

CDR3 DNA sequence: TGTGCCAGCAGCTTAATGGGGAGAGGGGGCGCTGGGGCCAACGTCCTGACTTTC. It translates to CASSLMGRGGAGANVLTF. This rearrangement joins TRBV7-9 to TRBJ2-6, with 7 nucleotides matching TRBD1. Looked up from germline, CDR1 is SEHNR and CDR2 is FQNEAQ (reference sequence). V gave up 2 bases and J gave up 2 bases; unmatched junction bases: 9. The CDR3 is 18 amino acids.

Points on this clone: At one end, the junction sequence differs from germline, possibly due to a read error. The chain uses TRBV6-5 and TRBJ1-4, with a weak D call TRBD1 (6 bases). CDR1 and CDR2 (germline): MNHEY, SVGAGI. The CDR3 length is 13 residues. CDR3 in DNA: TGTGCCAGCAGCAAGGGGGTCACAGGGAGTTGGATTTTT. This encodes CASSKGVTGSWIF.

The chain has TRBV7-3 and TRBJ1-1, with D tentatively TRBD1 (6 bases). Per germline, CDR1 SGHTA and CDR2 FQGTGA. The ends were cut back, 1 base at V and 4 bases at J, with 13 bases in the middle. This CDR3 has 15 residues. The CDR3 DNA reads TGTGCCAGCAGCTTAATGGCAGGGGCCACCACTGAAGCTTTCTTT. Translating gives CASSLMAGATTEAFF.

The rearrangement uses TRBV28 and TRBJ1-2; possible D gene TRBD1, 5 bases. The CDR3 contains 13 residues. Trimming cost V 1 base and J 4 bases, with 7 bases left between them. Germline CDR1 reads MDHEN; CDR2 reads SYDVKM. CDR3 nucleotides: TGTGCCAGCAGTTTATCGACAGCCTATGGCTACACCTTC. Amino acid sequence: CASSLSTAYGYTF.

CDR3 amino acids: CASSQNNRDIGRWAFF. The CDR3 coding sequence is TGTGCCAGCAGCCAAAATAACCGGGACATCGGTCGATGGGCTTTCTTT. V is TRBV6-6 and J is TRBJ1-1; maybe TRBD1 (6 bases). Between the trimmed V and J ends, which lost 6 bases and 11 bases, there was a span of 28 bases. The CDR3 consists of 16 residues. CDR1 is MNHNY and CDR2 is SVGAGI in the germline V gene (reference sequence).

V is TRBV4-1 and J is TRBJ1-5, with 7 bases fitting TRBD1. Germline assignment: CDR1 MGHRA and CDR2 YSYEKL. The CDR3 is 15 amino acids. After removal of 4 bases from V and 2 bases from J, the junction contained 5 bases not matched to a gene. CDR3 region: CASSRHRGRNQPQHF. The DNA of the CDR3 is TGCGCCAGCAGCCGCCACAGGGGCCGCAATCAGCCCCAGCATTTT.

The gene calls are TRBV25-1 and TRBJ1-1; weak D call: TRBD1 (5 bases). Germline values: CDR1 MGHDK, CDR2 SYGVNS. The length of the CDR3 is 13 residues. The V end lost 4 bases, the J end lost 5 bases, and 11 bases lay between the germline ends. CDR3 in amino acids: CASSAGKGTEAFF. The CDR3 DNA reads TGTGCCAGCAGTGCAGGGAAGGGGACTGAAGCTTTCTTT.

The CDR3 DNA reads TGTGCCAGCAGCGCAGGACAGGGGCGGGATGGCTACACCTTC. As protein: CASSAGQGRDGYTF. The chain has TRBV9 and TRBJ1-2; 9 positions agree with TRBD1. CDR3 length: 14 amino acids. J lost 6 bases, V lost 3 bases, and 6 bases had no gene match. The germline V gene encodes CDR1 SGDLS and CDR2 YYNGEE.

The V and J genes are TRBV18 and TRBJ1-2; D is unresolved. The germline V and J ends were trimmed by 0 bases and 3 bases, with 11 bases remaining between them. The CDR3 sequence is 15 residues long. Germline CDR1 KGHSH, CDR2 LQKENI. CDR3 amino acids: CASSPPRRRDYGYTF. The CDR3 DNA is TGTGCCAGCTCACCACCCCGGAGGCGAGACTATGGCTACACCTTC.

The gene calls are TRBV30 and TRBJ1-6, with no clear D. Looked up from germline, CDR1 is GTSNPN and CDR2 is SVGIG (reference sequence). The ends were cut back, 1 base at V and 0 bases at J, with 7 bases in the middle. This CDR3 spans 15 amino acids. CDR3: CAWSGLNSYNSPLHF. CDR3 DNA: TGTGCCTGGAGTGGCCTAAACTCCTATAATTCACCCCTCCACTTT. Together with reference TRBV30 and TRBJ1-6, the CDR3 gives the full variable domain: SQTIHQWPATLVQPVGSPLSLECTVEGTSNPNLYWYRQAAGRGLQLLFYSVGIGQISSEVPQNLSASRPQDRQFILSSKKLLLSDSGFYLCAWSGLNSYNSPLHFGNGTRLTVT.

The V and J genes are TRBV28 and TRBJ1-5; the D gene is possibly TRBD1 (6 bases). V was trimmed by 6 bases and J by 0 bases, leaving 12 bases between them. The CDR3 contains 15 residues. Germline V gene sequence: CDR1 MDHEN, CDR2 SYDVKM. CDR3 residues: CASRGYRVSNQPQHF. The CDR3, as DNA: TGTGCCAGCAGGGGGTACAGGGTTAGCAATCAGCCCCAGCATTTT.

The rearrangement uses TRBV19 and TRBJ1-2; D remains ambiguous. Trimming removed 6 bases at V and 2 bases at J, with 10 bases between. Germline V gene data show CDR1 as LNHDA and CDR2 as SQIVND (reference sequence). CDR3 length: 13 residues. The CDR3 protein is CASRRDLNYGYTF. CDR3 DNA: TGTGCCAGTAGGCGGGATCTCAACTATGGCTACACCTTC.

The CDR3 reads CASSAPSGGTDTQYF. In nucleotides, the CDR3 is TGTGCCAGCAGCGCCCCTAGCGGGGGAACAGATACGCAGTATTTT. This chain links TRBV4-2 with TRBJ2-3, with 10 nucleotides matching TRBD2. With 5 bases clipped from V and 3 bases from J, the junction kept 5 bases outside the gene matches. CDR1 is LGHNA, CDR2 YNFKEQ, per germline. This CDR3 comprises 15 residues.

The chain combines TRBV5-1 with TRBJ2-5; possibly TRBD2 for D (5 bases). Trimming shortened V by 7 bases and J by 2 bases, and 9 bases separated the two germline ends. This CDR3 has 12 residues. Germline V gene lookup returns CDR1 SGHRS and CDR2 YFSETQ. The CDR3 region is CASAPGQETQYF. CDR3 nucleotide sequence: TGCGCCAGCGCTCCGGGACAAGAGACCCAGTACTTC.

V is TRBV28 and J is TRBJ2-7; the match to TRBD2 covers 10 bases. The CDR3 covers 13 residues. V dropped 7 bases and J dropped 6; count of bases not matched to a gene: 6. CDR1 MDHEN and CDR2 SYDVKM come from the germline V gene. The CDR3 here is CASKGTSDSEQYF. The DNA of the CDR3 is TGTGCCAGCAAGGGGACTAGCGATAGCGAGCAGTACTTC.

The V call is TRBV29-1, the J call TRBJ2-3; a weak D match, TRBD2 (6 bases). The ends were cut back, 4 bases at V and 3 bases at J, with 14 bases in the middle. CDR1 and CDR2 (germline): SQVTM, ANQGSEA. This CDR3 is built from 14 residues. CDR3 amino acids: CSVAASDLTDTQYF. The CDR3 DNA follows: TGCAGCGTTGCGGCTAGCGACCTGACAGATACGCAGTATTTT.

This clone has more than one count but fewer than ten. CDR3 nucleotide sequence: TGTGCCAGCAGTTGGGACAGGTTGAACACTGAAGCTTTCTTT. Translating it yields CASSWDRLNTEAFF. This sequence joins TRBV27 and TRBJ1-1; 8 bases agree with TRBD1. Germline trimming cut 4 bases from V and 0 bases from J; bases unmatched to any gene: 1. The CDR3 spans 14 residues. CDR1 and CDR2 from the germline V gene are MNHEY and SMNVEV (reference sequence).

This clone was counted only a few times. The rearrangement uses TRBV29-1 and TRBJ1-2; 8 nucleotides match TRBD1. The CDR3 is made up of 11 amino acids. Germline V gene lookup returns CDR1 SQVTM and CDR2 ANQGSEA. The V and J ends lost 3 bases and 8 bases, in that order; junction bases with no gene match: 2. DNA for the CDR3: TGCAGCGTTGACCGGACAGGGGGCTACACCTTC. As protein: CSVDRTGGYTF.

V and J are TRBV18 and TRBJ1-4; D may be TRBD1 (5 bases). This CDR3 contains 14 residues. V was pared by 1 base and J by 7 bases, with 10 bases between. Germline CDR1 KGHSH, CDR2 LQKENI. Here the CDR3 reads CASSPRQLGEKLFF. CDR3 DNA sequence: TGTGCCAGCTCACCACGACAGTTGGGTGAAAAACTGTTTTTT.

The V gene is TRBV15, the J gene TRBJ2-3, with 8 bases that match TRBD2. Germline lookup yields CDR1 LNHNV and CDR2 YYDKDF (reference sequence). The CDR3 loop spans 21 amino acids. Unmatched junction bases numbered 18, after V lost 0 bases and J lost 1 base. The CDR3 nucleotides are TGTGCCACCAGCAGAGAAGGGTTTCGGAGCGGGAGTACCCTTGGCACAGATACGCAGTATTTT. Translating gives CATSREGFRSGSTLGTDTQYF.

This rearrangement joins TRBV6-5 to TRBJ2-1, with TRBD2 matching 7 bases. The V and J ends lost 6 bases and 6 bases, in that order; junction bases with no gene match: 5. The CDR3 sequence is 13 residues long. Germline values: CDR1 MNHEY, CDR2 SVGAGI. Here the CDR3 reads CASSLGTINEQFF. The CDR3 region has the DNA TGTGCCAGCAGCCTAGGGACTATCAATGAGCAGTTCTTC.

The CDR3 region has the DNA TGTGCCAGCAGCCGCGGGAACGCCGCGGGGGGGGATACGCAGTATTTT. This codes for CASSRGNAAGGDTQYF. V usage is TRBV4-2 and J usage is TRBJ2-3, with 9 bases identical to TRBD2. Germline V gives CDR1 LGHNA, CDR2 YNFKEQ. This CDR3 has 16 residues. After removal of 4 bases from V and 6 bases from J, the junction contained 11 bases not matched to a gene.

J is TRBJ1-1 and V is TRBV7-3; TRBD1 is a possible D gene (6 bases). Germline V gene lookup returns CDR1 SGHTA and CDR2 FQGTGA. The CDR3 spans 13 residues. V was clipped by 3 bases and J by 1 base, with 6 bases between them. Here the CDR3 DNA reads TGTGCCAGCAGCTTGGGACAGAACACTGAAGCTTTCTTT. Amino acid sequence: CASSLGQNTEAFF.

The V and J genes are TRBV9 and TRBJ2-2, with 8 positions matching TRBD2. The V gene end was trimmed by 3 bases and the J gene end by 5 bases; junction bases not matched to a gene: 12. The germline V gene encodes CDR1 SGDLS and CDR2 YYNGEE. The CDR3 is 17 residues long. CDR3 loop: CASSGGSGVGRTGELFF. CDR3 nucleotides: TGTGCCAGCAGCGGGGGTAGCGGGGTCGGACGGACCGGGGAGCTGTTTTTT. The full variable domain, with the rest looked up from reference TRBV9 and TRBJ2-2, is DSGVTQTPKHLITATGQRVTLRCSPRSGDLSVYWYQQSLDQGLQFLIQYYNGEERAKGNILERFSAQQFPDLHSELNLSSLELGDSALYFCASSGGSGVGRTGELFFGEGSRLTVL.

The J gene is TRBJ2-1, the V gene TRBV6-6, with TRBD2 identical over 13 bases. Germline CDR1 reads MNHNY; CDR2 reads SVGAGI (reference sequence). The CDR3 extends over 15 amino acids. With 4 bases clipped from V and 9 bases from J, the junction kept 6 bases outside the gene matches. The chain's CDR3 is CASSWTSGGRLEQFF. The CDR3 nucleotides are TGTGCCAGCAGTTGGACTAGCGGGGGAAGGCTTGAGCAGTTCTTC.

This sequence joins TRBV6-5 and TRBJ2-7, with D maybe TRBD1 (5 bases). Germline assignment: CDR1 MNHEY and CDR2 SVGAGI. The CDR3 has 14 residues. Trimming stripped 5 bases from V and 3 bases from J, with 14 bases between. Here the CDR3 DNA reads TGTGCCAGCAGTCTGCCGTCGACAGTCTACGAGCAGTACTTC. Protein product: CASSLPSTVYEQYF.

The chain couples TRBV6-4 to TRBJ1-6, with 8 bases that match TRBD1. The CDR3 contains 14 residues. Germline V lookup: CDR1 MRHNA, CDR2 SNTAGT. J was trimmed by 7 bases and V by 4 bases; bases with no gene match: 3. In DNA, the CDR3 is TGTGCCAGCAGTGTGGACAGGGAAAATTCACCCCTCCACTTT. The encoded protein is CASSVDRENSPLHF.